A single sample gave rise to the 2 T cell receptor beta chains below, sequenced in a study of T cell repertoires in aging, cancer and after chemotherapy (dated by TCRdb to the late 2010s). Instead of sorted cells or RNA, genomic DNA extracted from peripheral blood served as the source for amplifying TCR beta rearrangements. Sequenced on an Illumina MiSeq. Rearranged TRB sequences spanning V, D and J segments were amplified by multiplex touch-down PCR using a mixed TRB-A/B primer pool. Using fastp trimming at Q25 and MiXCR clonotype assembly, TCRdb reanalyzed the public sequencing data and kept in-frame beta chains. Under each unique CDR3 protein, matching rows form one entry showing the most common genes and DNA. The sample table holds about 10,000 distinct CDR3 sequences, of which approximately 54% were seen once. The leading ten clones occupy roughly 21% of the sample. The material sequenced was blood. Source of these receptors: a human donor in good health.

This clonotype was detected a few times. This chain uses TRBV29-1 with TRBJ1-2; no clear D gene. V dropped 4 bases and J dropped 2 bases, with 8 bases sitting between them. The length of the CDR3 is 12 residues. Germline loops: CDR1 SQVTM, CDR2 ANQGSEA. The DNA of the CDR3 is TGCAGCGTTGGTGAGAGGAACTATGGCTACACCTTC. Its protein product is CSVGERNYGYTF.

The chain links TRBV20-1 to TRBJ1-2; D possibly corresponds to TRBD1 (5 bases). This CDR3 has 12 amino acids. Deletions cut 5 bases from V and 4 bases from J, with 11 bases between. The germline V gene encodes CDR1 DFQATT and CDR2 SNEGSKA (reference sequence). The CDR3 loop is CSARGLVYGYTF. The DNA for the CDR3 is TGCAGTGCTCGGGGGTTAGTCTATGGCTACACCTTC.